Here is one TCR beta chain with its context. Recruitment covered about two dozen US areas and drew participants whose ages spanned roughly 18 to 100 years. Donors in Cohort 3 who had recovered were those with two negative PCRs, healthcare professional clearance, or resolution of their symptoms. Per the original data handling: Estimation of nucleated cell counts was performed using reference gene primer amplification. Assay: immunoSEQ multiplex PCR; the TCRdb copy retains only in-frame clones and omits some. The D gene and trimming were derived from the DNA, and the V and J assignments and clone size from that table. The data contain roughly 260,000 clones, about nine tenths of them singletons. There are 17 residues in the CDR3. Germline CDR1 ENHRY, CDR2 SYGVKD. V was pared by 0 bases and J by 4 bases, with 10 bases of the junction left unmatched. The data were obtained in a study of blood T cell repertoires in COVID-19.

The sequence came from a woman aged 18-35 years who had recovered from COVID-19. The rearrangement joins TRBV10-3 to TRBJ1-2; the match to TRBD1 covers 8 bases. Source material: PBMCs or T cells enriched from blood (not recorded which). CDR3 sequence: CAISESLPGGQFYGYTF. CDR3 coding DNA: TGTGCCATCAGTGAGTCCCTCCCAGGGGGCCAGTTCTATGGCTACACCTTC.